This T cell receptor (beta chain) was identified during a study of shared clonotypes between healthy human individuals. Study-wide findings and caveats: On the whole, naive subsets had larger estimated richness than memory subsets had. Non-shared clonotypes were found to have lower generation probabilities than the clonotypes that were shared by all four of the sorted-subset donors.

The CDR3 is 12 residues long. V was shortened by 2 bases and J by 7 bases, with 8 bases between the two germline ends. CDR1 is MNHNY and CDR2 is SVGAGI in the germline V gene (reference sequence). It was CD45RO-negative cells, positively selected for CCR7, that made up naive CD8 cells, with terminally differentiated effector memory CD45RA+ cells excluded. Sequencing used immunoSEQ multiplex PCR; TCRdb keeps in-frame clones, though not all of them. The sample yields about 2 million clones, about 95% seen once. This clone has just a few counts. Its matching antigen is unknown. Material: naive CD8+ T cells sorted from blood. The genes are TRBV6-6 and TRBJ1-2, with a weak D call TRBD1 (5 bases). The receptor's source is a man between 18 and 35 years old in good health. The CDR3 bases are TGTGCCAGCAGTTACGAGGGGACTGGCTACACCTTC. This sequence encodes CASSYEGTGYTF.